The subject of this entry is one TCR beta chain. Its antigen is unknown. The sample holds no much larger clone one base away, and base qualities are not on file. This specimen comes from a study of T cell responses to AZD1222 COVID-19 vaccine (dated by TCRdb to the early 2020s). Notes on the research overall: A total of 233 trial participants underwent TCR sequencing, of whom 200 to 220 had received two doses of AZD1222 and approximately 26 had received two doses of the MenACWY control vaccine. Trial participants were enrolled into age subgroups of 18-55, 56-69 and 70-plus years, which contained roughly 150, 30 and 60 TCR-sequenced participants, respectively. Broad study findings and their caveats: Reportedly, almost half of the unique spike-specific TCRs recognized epitopes lying outside the regions that are mutated in the B.1.351 and B.1.1.7 variants. CD4 TCRs associated with the vaccine covered the entire spike protein, and the dominant responses were in regions 160-218 and 743-854. Because no samples from the day 14 peak response were available, repertoires could be characterized only after the peak T cell response. Most participants were white British and females outnumbered males, and the authors suggested that clonal diversity may have been underestimated. Conclusions about previously exposed vaccinees are limited because only a handful of AZD1222 recipients were SARS-CoV-2 seropositive at baseline. In the small 56-69-year group, the increase in depth fell short of significance, most likely because of low power. Spike-specific TCR breadth and depth rose significantly after two AZD1222 doses compared with day 0 and with MenACWY recipients.

The CDR3 regions of human TCRbeta chains were analyzed by immunosequencing. As for the authors' bioinformatics: Repertoire TCRs were checked for matches against a reference library of SARS-CoV-2-specific TCRs that had been generated using the MIRA antigen-specificity platform. Breadth was defined as the fraction of unique TCRs that were SARS-CoV-2-associated, and depth was defined as the fraction of total T cells that were SARS-CoV-2-associated. Each spike-specific TCR was assigned to its reactive spike region and to a CD4 or CD8 class using the MIRA data. Log10-transformed breadth and depth values were compared by one-way ANOVA with Sidak's multiple comparisons tests. TCRdb obtained this table from immuneACCESS and retained in-frame rearrangements with V and J assigned. These tables miss some clones; where compared with another copy, unresolved V genes account for less than half of the shortfall, and the remainder is unexplained. That table gives V, J and clone size, and the DNA gave D and trimming. This sample is represented by about 130,000 clones; about nine tenths of them were singletons. Nearly 4.5% of the sample is held by the ten biggest clonotypes.

The sample's time point label is to be understood as: baseline before first vaccination. The treatment or condition label on this specimen signifies: meningococcal conjugate vaccine given as trial control. Samples from vaccinated people were obtained from the UK trials COV001 and COV002, which included a single-blind randomized controlled phase 2/3 trial of AZD1222 (ChAdOx1 nCoV-19) in healthy adults. Trial participant PBMC samples were collected at day 0 and day 28 after the second dose for TCRbeta chain sequencing. Via the germline V gene, CDR1 is MDHEN and CDR2 SYDVKM. V has 6 bases trimmed and J has 2 bases trimmed; junction bases matching no gene number 7. The CDR3 runs 16 residues from the cysteine to the phenylalanine. Only CDR3 DNA is held: 48 bases, read in frame from base 1.

The chain links TRBV28 with TRBJ2-5; 12 bases in the junction line up with TRBD1. This material consisted of peripheral blood, taken on day 0 of MenACWY control vaccination. The receptor was derived from an adult in good health. The nucleotide sequence reads as follows: TGTGCCAGCAGGAGTCGGGACAGGGGGCCACAAGAGACCCAGTACTTC. Its translation is CASRSRDRGPQETQYF. The CDR3 plus the reference TRBV28 and TRBJ2-5 genes for the other parts give the full variable domain: DVKVTQSSRYLVKRTGEKVFLECVQDMDHENMFWYRQDPGLGLRLIYFSYDVKMKEKGDIPEGYSVSREKKERFSLILESASTNQTSMYLCASRSRDRGPQETQYFGPGTRLLVL.